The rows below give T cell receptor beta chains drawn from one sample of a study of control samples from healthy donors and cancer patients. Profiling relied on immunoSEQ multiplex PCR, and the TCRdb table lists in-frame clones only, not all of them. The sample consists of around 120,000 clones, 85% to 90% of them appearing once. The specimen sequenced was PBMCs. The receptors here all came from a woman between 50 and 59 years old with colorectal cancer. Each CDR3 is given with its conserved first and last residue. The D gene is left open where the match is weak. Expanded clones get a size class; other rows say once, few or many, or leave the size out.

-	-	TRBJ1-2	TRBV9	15	TGTGCCAGCAGCGTAGTAAGGGCCGGAAGAGATGGCTACACCTTC	CASSVVRAGRDGYTF
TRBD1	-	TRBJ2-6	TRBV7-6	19	TGTGCCAGCAGCTACATTGAGGGACAGGGAAGCTCTGGGGCCAACGTCCTGACTTTC	CASSYIEGQGSSGANVLTF
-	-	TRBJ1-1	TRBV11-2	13	TGTGCCAGCAGCCCTACAGCGAACACTGAAGCTTTCTTT	CASSPTANTEAFF
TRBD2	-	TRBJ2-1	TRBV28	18	TGTGCCAGCAGTTTACGTTTGGCGGGAGGGCCTTTGGGCAATGAGCAGTTCTTC	CASSLRLAGGPLGNEQFF
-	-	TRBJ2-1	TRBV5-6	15	TGTGCCAGCAGCTTGGGAGACCGGCGGAACAATGAGCAGTTCTTC	CASSLGDRRNNEQFF
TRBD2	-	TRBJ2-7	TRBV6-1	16	TGTGCCAGCAGTGAAGGGTGGCGGGAGAGGGTCTACGAGCAGTACTTC	CASSEGWRERVYEQYF
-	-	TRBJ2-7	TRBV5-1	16	TGCGCCAGCGAACGTGGATGGAGGGGTGGAACCTACGAGCAGTACTTC	CASERGWRGGTYEQYF
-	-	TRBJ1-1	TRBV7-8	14	TGTGCCAGCAGCTTACGTCCTGTTGGCACTGAAGCTTTCTTT	CASSLRPVGTEAFF
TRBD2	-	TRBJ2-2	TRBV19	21	TGTGCCAGTAGTACGTTTCGGGCCGGGGCCCTTAGCGGGGGGACCACCGGGGAGCTGTTTTTT	CASSTFRAGALSGGTTGELFF
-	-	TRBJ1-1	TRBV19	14	TGTGCCAGTAGTATAATAGGACTGAACACTGAAGCTTTCTTT	CASSIIGLNTEAFF
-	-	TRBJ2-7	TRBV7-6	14	TGTGCCAGCAGCTTAGGACTCGGGGGCTACGAGCAGTACTTC	CASSLGLGGYEQYF
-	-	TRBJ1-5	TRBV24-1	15	TGTGCCACCAGTAGGGGCGGTCTTAGCAATCAGCCCCAGCATTTT	CATSRGGLSNQPQHF
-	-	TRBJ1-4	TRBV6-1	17	TGTGCCAGCAGTGACGGTGGGGGGTGGCCAACTAATGAAAAACTGTTTTTT	CASSDGGGWPTNEKLFF
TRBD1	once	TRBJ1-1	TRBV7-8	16	TGTGCCAGCAGCTTCCCGGGACAGGGAGGGCCAACTGAAGCTTTCTTT	CASSFPGQGGPTEAFF
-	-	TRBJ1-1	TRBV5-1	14	TGCGCCAGCAGCTTGGAAGGGCTCGGCACTGAAGCTTTCTTT	CASSLEGLGTEAFF
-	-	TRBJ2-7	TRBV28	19	TGTGCCAGCAGTTCGGGCCAGATCAACGCTGGAGTCACCTCCTACGAGCAGTACTTC	CASSSGQINAGVTSYEQYF
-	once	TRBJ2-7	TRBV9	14	TGTGCCAGCAGCGTAGATCCGGGTTCCTACGAGCAGTACTTC	CASSVDPGSYEQYF
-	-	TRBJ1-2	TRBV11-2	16	TGTGCCAGCAGCTTAGTAGGAAGGAGTCAGACCTATGGCTACACCTTC	CASSLVGRSQTYGYTF
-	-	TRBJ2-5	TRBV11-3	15	TGTGCCAGCAGCCATGGGGGGCTAGTAGGAGAGACCCAGTACTTC	CASSHGGLVGETQYF
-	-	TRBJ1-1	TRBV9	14	TGTGCCAGCAGCGTAGTTAGCGGGGGCACTGAAGCTTTCTTT	CASSVVSGGTEAFF
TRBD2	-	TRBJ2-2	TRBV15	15	TGTGCCACCAGCAGGGGACTAGCGGGAGTCGGGGAGCTGTTTTTT	CATSRGLAGVGELFF
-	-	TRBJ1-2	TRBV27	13	TGTGCCAGCAGTTTAAGGGTCGGGGGCGGCTACACCTTC	CASSLRVGGGYTF
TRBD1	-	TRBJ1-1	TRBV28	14	TGTGCCAGCCGTGACAGGGGGCGGGACACTGAAGCTTTCTTT	CASRDRGRDTEAFF
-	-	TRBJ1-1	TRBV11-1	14	TGTGCCAGCAGCTTATCTTACGGATACACTGAAGCTTTCTTT	CASSLSYGYTEAFF
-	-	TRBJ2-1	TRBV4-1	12	TGCGCCAGCAGCCAAGTGAGGACTGAGCAGTTCTTC	CASSQVRTEQFF
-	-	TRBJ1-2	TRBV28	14	TGTGCCAGCAGGACCCCTCAGGGAGGAGATGGCTACACCTTC	CASRTPQGGDGYTF
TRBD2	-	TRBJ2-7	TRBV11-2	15	TGTGCCAGCAGCTTATCTGGGCTAGCGGGATCTGAGCAGTACTTC	CASSLSGLAGSEQYF
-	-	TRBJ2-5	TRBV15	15	TGTGCCACCAGCAGAGATCGTGGCGGGCTTCGGACCCAGTACTTC	CATSRDRGGLRTQYF
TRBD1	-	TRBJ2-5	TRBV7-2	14	TGTGCCAGCACAGGGTCGCGACAGGGCGAGACCCAGTACTTC	CASTGSRQGETQYF
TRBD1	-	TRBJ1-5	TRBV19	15	TGTGCCAGTAGTACCCAGACAGGGGAGAATCAGCCCCAGCATTTT	CASSTQTGENQPQHF
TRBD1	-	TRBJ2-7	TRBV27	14	TGTGCCAGCAGTCTCGGGACAGGGGCCTACGAGCAGTACTTC	CASSLGTGAYEQYF
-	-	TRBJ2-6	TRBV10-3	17	TGTGCCATCAGTCCCCTGGGCAGTCCCTCTGGGGCCAACGTCCTGACTTTC	CAISPLGSPSGANVLTF
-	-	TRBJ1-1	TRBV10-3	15	TGTGCCATCAGCGCCAGTCAGGATCCGAACACTGAAGCTTTCTTT	CAISASQDPNTEAFF
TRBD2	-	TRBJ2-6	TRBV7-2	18	TGTGCCAGCAGCCCGAGACTAGCGGGGGGCTCTGGGGCCAACGTCCTGACTTTC	CASSPRLAGGSGANVLTF
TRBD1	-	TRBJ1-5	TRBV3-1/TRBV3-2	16	TGTGCCAGCAGCCACAGCTTCGGGACAGGAGATCAGCCCCAGCATTTT	CASSHSFGTGDQPQHF
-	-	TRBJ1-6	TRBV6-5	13	TGTGCCACTACAGATTACCGGGGTTCACCCCTCCACTTT	CATTDYRGSPLHF
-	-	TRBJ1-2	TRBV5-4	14	TGTGCCAGCAGCCCTGCCGGGACATCCTATGGCTACACCTTC	CASSPAGTSYGYTF
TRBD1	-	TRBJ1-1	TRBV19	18	TGTGCCAGTACCAATAGGCCGGGACAGATGATGGCGAACACTGAAGCTTTCTTT	CASTNRPGQMMANTEAFF
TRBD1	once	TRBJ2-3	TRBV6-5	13	TGTGCCAGCAGGACAGGGGCGGCAGATACGCAGTATTTT	CASRTGAADTQYF
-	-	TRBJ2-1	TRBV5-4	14	TGTGCCAGCAGCGAGGGGAGATCCTACAATGAGCAGTTCTTC	CASSEGRSYNEQFF
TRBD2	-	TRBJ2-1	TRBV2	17	TGTGCCAGCAGTGAACGGGCTAGCGGGAGATTTGCCTATGAGCAGTTCTTC	CASSERASGRFAYEQFF
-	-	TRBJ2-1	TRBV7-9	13	TGTGCCAGCAGCCCTGGGGGTAACAATGAGCAGTTCTTC	CASSPGGNNEQFF
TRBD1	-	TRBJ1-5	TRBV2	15	TGTGCCAGCAGTGAAGGGGGACAGGGGGCTCAGCCCCAGCATTTT	CASSEGGQGAQPQHF
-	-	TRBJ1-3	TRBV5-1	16	TGCGCCAGCAGCTTGGTAGCAGGGAGGACTGGAAACACCATATATTTT	CASSLVAGRTGNTIYF
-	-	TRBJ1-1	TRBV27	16	TGTGCCAGCAGTACCGATTATACAAGTGTAGGCACTGAAGCTTTCTTT	CASSTDYTSVGTEAFF
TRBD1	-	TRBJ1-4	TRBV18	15	TGTGCCAGCTCACCGGACAGGGCACCTAATGAAAAACTGTTTTTT	CASSPDRAPNEKLFF
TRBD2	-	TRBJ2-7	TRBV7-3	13	TGTGCCAGCAGCTTGCGGGGGGGCGGCGAGCAGTACTTC	CASSLRGGGEQYF
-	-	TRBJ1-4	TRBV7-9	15	TGTGCCAGCAGCTTAGGCATCACAACTAATGAAAAACTGTTTTTT	CASSLGITTNEKLFF
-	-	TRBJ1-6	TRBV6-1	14	TGTGCCAGCAGTGACGCAAGATTTAATTCACCCCTCCACTTT	CASSDARFNSPLHF
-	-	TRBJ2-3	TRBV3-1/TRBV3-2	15	TGTGCCAGCAGCCGATCAGGGTGGGCCACAGATACGCAGTATTTT	CASSRSGWATDTQYF
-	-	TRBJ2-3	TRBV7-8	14	TGTGCCAGCACCCCGCGTGGGCCCACAGATACGCAGTATTTT	CASTPRGPTDTQYF
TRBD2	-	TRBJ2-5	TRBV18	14	TGTGCCAGCTCACCCACTCCAACGGCGGGGGGGGCGTACTTC	CASSPTPTAGGAYF
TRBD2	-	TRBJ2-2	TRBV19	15	TGTGCCAGTAGTTATACTAGCGGAAGCACCGGGGAGCTGTTTTTT	CASSYTSGSTGELFF